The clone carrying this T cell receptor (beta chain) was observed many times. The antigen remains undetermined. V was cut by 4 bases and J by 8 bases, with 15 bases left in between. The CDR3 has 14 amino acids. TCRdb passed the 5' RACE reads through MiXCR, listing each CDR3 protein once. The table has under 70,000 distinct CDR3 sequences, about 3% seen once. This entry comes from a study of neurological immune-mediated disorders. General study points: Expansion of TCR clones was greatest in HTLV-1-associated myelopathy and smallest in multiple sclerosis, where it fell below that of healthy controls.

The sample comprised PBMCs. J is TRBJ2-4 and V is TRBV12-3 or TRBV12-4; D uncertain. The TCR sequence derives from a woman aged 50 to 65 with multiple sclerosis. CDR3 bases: TGTGCCAGCAGTTCCCCGTCGGTAGGCGACATTCAGTACTTC. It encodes CASSSPSVGDIQYF.